This TCR beta chain was retrieved from a study of blood T cell repertoires in COVID-19. Study context: From the United States, Italy and Spain came samples of acute and convalescent COVID-19. Sources were T cells, B-cell-depleted T cells, or PBMCs; the material itself was cDNA or gDNA.

In the authors' methods: Cell counts per sample came from amplifying reference gene primers. Sequencing used immunoSEQ multiplex PCR; TCRdb keeps in-frame clones, though not all of them. V and J calls and clone size are as listed in that table; D and trimming were resolved from the DNA. The sample has nearly 45,000 clones, about 86% seen once. In germline, CDR1 is SGHTA, CDR2 FQGNSA. This CDR3 region has 14 residues. The V end was cut by 0 bases, the J end by 2 bases, with 7 bases between. The J gene is TRBJ2-5, the V gene TRBV7-2; no clear D gene. This TCR was sampled from a human donor in a cohort sampled during active COVID-19. Specimen: peripheral blood. This CDR3 reads CASSLARQQETQYF. The CDR3 DNA reads TGTGCCAGCAGCTTAGCGCGGCAGCAAGAGACCCAGTACTTC.